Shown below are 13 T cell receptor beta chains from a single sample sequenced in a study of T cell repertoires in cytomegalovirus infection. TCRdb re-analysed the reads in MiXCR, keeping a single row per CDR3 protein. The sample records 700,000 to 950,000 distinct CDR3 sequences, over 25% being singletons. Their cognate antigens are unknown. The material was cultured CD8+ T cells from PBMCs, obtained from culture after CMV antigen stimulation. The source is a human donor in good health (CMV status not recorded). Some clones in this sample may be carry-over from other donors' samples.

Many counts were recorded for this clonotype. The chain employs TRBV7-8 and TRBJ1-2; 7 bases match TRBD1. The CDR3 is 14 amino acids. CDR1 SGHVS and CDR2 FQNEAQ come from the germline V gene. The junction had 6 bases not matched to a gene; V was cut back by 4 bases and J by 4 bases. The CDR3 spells CASSSTGAPYGYTF. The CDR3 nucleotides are TGTGCCAGCAGCTCTACAGGGGCGCCCTATGGCTACACCTTC.

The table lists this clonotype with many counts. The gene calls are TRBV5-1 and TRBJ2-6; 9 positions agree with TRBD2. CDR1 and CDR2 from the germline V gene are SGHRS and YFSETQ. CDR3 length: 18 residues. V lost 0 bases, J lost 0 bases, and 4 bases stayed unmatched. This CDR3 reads CASSLDSGGPSGANVLTF. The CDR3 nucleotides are TGCGCCAGCAGCTTGGATAGCGGGGGCCCCTCTGGGGCCAACGTCCTGACTTTC.

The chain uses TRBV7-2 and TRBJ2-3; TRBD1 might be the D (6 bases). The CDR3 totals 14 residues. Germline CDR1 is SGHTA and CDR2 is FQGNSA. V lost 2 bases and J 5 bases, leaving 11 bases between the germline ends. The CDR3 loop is CASSLKQGRDTQYF. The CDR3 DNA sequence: TGTGCCAGCAGCTTAAAACAGGGAAGAGATACGCAGTATTTT.

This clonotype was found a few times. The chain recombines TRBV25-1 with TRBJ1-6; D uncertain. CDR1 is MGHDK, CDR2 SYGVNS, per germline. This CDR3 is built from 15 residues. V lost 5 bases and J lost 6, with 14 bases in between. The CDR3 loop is CASSLGRGANSPLHF. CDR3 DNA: TGTGCCAGCAGTCTAGGCCGAGGAGCTAATTCACCCCTCCACTTT.

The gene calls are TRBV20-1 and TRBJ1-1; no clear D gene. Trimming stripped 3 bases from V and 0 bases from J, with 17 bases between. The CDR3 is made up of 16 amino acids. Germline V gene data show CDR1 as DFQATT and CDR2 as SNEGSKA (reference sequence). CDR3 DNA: TGCAGTGCTAGGATGCTTATGGACCTCATGAACACTGAAGCTTTCTTT. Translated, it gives CSARMLMDLMNTEAFF.

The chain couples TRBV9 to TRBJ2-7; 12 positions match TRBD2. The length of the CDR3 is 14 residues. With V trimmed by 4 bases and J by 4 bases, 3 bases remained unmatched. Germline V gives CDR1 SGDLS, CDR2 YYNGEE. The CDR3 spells CASSMTSGSYEQYF. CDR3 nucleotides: TGTGCCAGCAGCATGACTAGCGGGAGTTACGAGCAGTACTTC.

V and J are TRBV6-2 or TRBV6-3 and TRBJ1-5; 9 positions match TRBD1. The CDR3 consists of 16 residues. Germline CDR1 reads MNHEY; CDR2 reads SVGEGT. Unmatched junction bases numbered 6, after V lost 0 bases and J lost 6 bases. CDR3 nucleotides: TGTGCCAGCAGTTACTCCGACAGGGGGGGAGGTCAGCCCCAGCATTTT. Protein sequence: CASSYSDRGGGQPQHF.

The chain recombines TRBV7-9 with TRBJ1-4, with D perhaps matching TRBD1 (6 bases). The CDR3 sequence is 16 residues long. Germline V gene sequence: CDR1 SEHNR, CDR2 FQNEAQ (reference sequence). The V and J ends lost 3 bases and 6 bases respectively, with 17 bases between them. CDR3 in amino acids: CASSFFSGGADEKLFF. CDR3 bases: TGTGCCAGCAGCTTCTTTTCGGGGGGCGCGGATGAAAAACTGTTTTTT.

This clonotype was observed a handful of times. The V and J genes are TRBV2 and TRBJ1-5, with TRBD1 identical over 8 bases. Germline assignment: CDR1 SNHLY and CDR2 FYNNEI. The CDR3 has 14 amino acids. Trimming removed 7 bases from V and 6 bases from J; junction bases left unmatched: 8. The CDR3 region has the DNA TGTGCCAGCATCGAGGACAGGGAACCTCAGCCCCAGCATTTT. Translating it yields CASIEDREPQPQHF. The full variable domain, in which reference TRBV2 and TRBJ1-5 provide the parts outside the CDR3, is EPEVTQTPSHQVTQMGQEVILRCVPISNHLYFYWYRQILGQKVEFLVSFYNNEISEKSEIFDDQFSVERPDGSNFTLKIRSTKLEDSAMYFCASIEDREPQPQHFGDGTRLSIL.

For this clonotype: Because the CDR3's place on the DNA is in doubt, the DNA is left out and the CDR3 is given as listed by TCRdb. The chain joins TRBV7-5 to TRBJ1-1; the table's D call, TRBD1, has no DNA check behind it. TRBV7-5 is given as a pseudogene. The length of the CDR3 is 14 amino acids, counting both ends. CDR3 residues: CISVAQGAETEAFF.

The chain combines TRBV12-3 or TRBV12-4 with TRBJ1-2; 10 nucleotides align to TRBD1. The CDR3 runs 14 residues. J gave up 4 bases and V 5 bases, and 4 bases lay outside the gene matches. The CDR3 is CASSVWDRGYGYTF. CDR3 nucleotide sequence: TGTGCCAGCAGTGTGTGGGACAGGGGCTATGGCTACACCTTC.

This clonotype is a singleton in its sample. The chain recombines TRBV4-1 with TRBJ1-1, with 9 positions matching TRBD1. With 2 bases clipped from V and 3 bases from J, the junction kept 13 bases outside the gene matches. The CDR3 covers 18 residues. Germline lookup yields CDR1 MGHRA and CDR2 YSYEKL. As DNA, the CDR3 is TGCGCCAGCAGCCAAAGGGTTCCGGGACAGGGTCAATACACTGAAGCTTTCTTT. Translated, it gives CASSQRVPGQGQYTEAFF.

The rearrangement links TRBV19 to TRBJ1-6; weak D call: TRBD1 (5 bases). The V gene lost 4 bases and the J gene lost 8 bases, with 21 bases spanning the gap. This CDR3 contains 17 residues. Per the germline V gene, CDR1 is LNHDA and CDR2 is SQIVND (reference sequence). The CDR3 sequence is CASSTIFRDARDSPLHF. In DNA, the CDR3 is TGTGCCAGTAGTACCATCTTCCGGGACGCTAGAGATTCACCCCTCCACTTT.